The 27 T cell receptor beta chains in this list originate from one sample, sequenced in a study of blood T cell repertoires in COVID-19. Sequenced by immunoSEQ multiplex PCR; TCRdb stores in-frame clones only, minus some. Seen here are approximately 270,000 clones, 70% to 90% observed once, and the top ten hold roughly 4.3%. The sequencing sample was made of PBMCs or T cells enriched from blood (not recorded which). These receptors all come from a woman in her 30s who had recovered from COVID-19.

The chain carries TRBV7-9 and TRBJ2-1, with a possible D match to TRBD2 (7 bases). The CDR3 totals 14 residues. Germline V gene data show CDR1 as SEHNR and CDR2 as FQNEAQ (reference sequence). Trimming stripped 5 bases from V and 8 bases from J, with 16 bases between. The CDR3 sequence is CASSPDQGRDEQFF. CDR3 in DNA: TGTGCCAGCAGCCCCGACCAGGGGAGGGATGAGCAGTTCTTC.

This clone was seen ten or more times. The chain employs TRBV5-1 and TRBJ2-2, with D possibly matching TRBD1 (5 bases). V was shortened by 4 bases and J by 1 base, with 8 bases between the two germline ends. Germline V CDR1 and CDR2: SGHRS, YFSETQ. The CDR3 has 14 amino acids. In DNA, the CDR3 is TGCGCCAGCAGCCCCGGACAGAACACCGGGGAGCTGTTTTTT. It encodes CASSPGQNTGELFF.

V gene TRBV6-5 combines with J gene TRBJ2-7, with TRBD1 matching 9 bases. Per germline, CDR1 MNHEY and CDR2 SVGAGI. The CDR3 is 15 amino acids. J gave up 2 bases and V 2 bases, and 4 bases lay outside the gene matches. CDR3 nucleotide sequence: TGTGCCAGCAGTTACACAGGGGGCGTTGCCTACGAGCAGTACTTC. This gives the protein CASSYTGGVAYEQYF.

The rearrangement joins TRBV19 to TRBJ2-3; 10 bases fit TRBD1. V dropped 10 bases and J dropped 4; count of bases not matched to a gene: 11. This CDR3 is 15 amino acids long. The germline CDR1 and CDR2 sequences are LNHDA and SQIVND (reference sequence). This chain's CDR3 is CATSPPGTGADTQYF. CDR3 DNA sequence: TGTGCCACCAGCCCCCCCGGGACAGGGGCAGATACGCAGTATTTT.

The chain has TRBV28 and TRBJ1-1, with a possible D match to TRBD1 (6 bases). This CDR3 has 16 residues. Trimming pared 4 bases from V and 1 base from J, leaving 16 bases between. Germline-derived CDR1 and CDR2 are MDHEN and SYDVKM. CDR3: CASSSFPGGGNTEAFF. Here the CDR3 DNA reads TGTGCCAGCAGTTCCTTCCCGGGGGGCGGGAACACTGAAGCTTTCTTT.

This chain uses TRBV30 with TRBJ2-7; maybe TRBD1 (5 bases). Germline values: CDR1 GTSNPN, CDR2 SVGIG (reference sequence). There are 16 residues in the CDR3. V was shortened by 2 bases and J by 5 bases, with 22 bases between the two germline ends. CDR3 sequence: CAWSTPTQVQGDEQYF. The CDR3 bases are TGTGCCTGGAGTACGCCTACCCAGGTCCAAGGGGACGAGCAGTACTTC. Full variable domain (remainder filled in from reference TRBV30 and TRBJ2-7): SQTIHQWPATLVQPVGSPLSLECTVEGTSNPNLYWYRQAAGRGLQLLFYSVGIGQISSEVPQNLSASRPQDRQFILSSKKLLLSDSGFYLCAWSTPTQVQGDEQYFGPGTRLTVT.

The count of this clone is one. The gene calls are TRBV28 and TRBJ1-6; D is perhaps TRBD1 (5 bases). Trimming stripped 3 bases from V and 9 bases from J, with 6 bases between. The germline CDR1 and CDR2 sequences are MDHEN and SYDVKM. The length of the CDR3 is 12 residues. CDR3 protein: CASSLGGSPLHF. CDR3 coding DNA: TGTGCCAGCAGTTTGGGGGGTTCACCCCTCCACTTT.

The sample holds one count of this clone. The rearrangement links TRBV6-5 to TRBJ1-2, with D uncertain. The CDR3 totals 15 residues. V was shortened by 2 bases and J by 4 bases, with 14 bases between the two germline ends. CDR1 MNHEY and CDR2 SVGAGI come from the germline V gene. The CDR3 DNA reads as TGTGCCAGCAGTTACCGCAGAGGGCCCATCTATGGCTACACCTTC. Its protein is CASSYRRGPIYGYTF.

The chain's CDR3 is CASSFGSGGAEAFF. CDR3 sequence (DNA): TGCGCCAGCAGCTTCGGCTCAGGAGGCGCTGAAGCTTTCTTT. This chain connects TRBV5-1 to TRBJ1-1, with unresolved D. This CDR3 spans 14 amino acids. Deletions cut 2 bases from V and 6 bases from J, with 14 bases between. Germline values: CDR1 SGHRS, CDR2 YFSETQ.

The V call is TRBV13, the J call TRBJ1-1; D perhaps matches TRBD1 (5 bases). Trimming cost V 0 bases and J 7 bases, with 6 bases left between them. Germline loops: CDR1 PRHDT, CDR2 FYEKMQ (reference sequence). The CDR3 extends over 12 amino acids. In DNA, the CDR3 is TGTGCCAGCAGCTTAGGGACAGATGAAGCTTTCTTT. This translates into CASSLGTDEAFF.

V and J are TRBV28 and TRBJ1-5; 7 nucleotides agree with TRBD1. V shed 8 bases, J shed 2 bases, and the junction held 15 bases outside the gene matches. The CDR3 loop spans 17 amino acids. CDR1 MDHEN and CDR2 SYDVKM come from the germline V gene. The CDR3 spells CASGRGRGAAGNQPQHF. Written as DNA, the CDR3 is TGTGCCAGCGGGCGGGGCAGGGGGGCCGCAGGCAATCAGCCCCAGCATTTT. Full variable domain (missing parts from reference TRBV28 and TRBJ1-5): DVKVTQSSRYLVKRTGEKVFLECVQDMDHENMFWYRQDPGLGLRLIYFSYDVKMKEKGDIPEGYSVSREKKERFSLILESASTNQTSMYLCASGRGRGAAGNQPQHFGDGTRLSIL.

In DNA form, the CDR3 reads TGTGCCAGCAGCTTAGCGGCGATGGGTCGGGTGAACACCGGGGAGCTGTTTTTT. It yields the protein CASSLAAMGRVNTGELFF. This chain connects TRBV7-6 to TRBJ2-2; D ambiguous. V was trimmed by 0 bases and J by 1 base, leaving 15 bases between them. The germline gives CDR1 SGHVS, CDR2 FNYEAQ. The length of the CDR3 is 18 residues. Full variable domain (rest looked up from reference TRBV7-6 and TRBJ2-2): GAGVSQSPRYKVTKRGQDVALRCDPISGHVSLYWYRQALGQGPEFLTYFNYEAQQDKSGLPNDRFSAERPEGSISTLTIQRTEQRDSAMYRCASSLAAMGRVNTGELFFGEGSRLTVL.

The chain links TRBV28 to TRBJ1-5; D is perhaps TRBD1 (5 bases). Trimming removed 7 bases from V and 6 bases from J, with 28 bases in between. Germline-derived CDR1 and CDR2 are MDHEN and SYDVKM. CDR3 size: 18 residues. CDR3 coding DNA: TGTGCCAGCAAGGTGGTCAAACAGGCGGGCCCGGGGGTTCAGCCCCAGCATTTT. As protein: CASKVVKQAGPGVQPQHF.

J is TRBJ1-1 and V is TRBV5-4; TRBD1 aligns across 8 bases. The CDR3 runs to 13 residues. The trim removed 2 bases at V and 7 bases at J, leaving 4 bases unmatched. Germline CDR1 and CDR2: SGHNT and YYREEE (reference sequence). The CDR3 sequence is CASSLSGQGEAFF. DNA of the CDR3: TGTGCCAGCAGCTTATCCGGACAGGGTGAAGCTTTCTTT.

The chain joins TRBV4-1 to TRBJ1-6, with D unclear. Germline V lookup: CDR1 MGHRA, CDR2 YSYEKL. Trimming removed 0 bases from V and 6 bases from J, with 9 bases in between. The CDR3 sequence is 15 residues long. The CDR3 coding sequence is TGCGCCAGCAGCCAAGAGGGCAGGATTAATTCACCCCTCCACTTT. Residues: CASSQEGRINSPLHF.

This sequence joins TRBV7-8 and TRBJ2-7, with a tentative D call TRBD1 (6 bases). CDR1 is SGHVS and CDR2 is FQNEAQ in the germline V gene. The CDR3 loop spans 13 amino acids. Trimming cost V 3 bases and J 4 bases, with 10 bases left between them. The chain's CDR3 is CASSFGDRYEQYF. CDR3 DNA: TGTGCCAGCAGCTTTGGTGACAGGTACGAGCAGTACTTC.

This chain links TRBV2 with TRBJ2-3; D possibly corresponds to TRBD1 (6 bases). In germline, CDR1 is SNHLY, CDR2 FYNNEI. The CDR3 runs to 12 residues. Trimming took off 7 bases at V and 5 bases at J, with 10 bases between the two ends. CDR3 bases: TGTGCCAGCATTGGGGGCCGAGATACGCAGTATTTT. As protein: CASIGGRDTQYF.

This clone turned up a few times. The V call is TRBV19, the J call TRBJ1-5; D not resolved. There are 18 residues in the CDR3. Trimming stripped 2 bases from V and 3 bases from J, with 20 bases between. CDR1 LNHDA and CDR2 SQIVND come from the germline V gene (reference sequence). The CDR3 loop reads CASSIRKGYRLPNQPQHF. CDR3 in DNA: TGTGCCAGTAGTATAAGGAAGGGATACAGACTACCCAATCAGCCCCAGCATTTT.

The rearrangement joins TRBV5-8 to TRBJ1-4; D perhaps matches TRBD1 (5 bases). Trimming shortened V by 3 bases and J by 5 bases, and 11 bases separated the two germline ends. The CDR3 spans 14 residues. CDR1 and CDR2 (germline): SGHTS, YDEGEE. CDR3 sequence reads: CASSSAGKNEKLFF. Here the CDR3 DNA reads TGTGCCAGCAGCTCTGCAGGGAAGAATGAAAAACTGTTTTTT. Complete variable domain (other parts from reference TRBV5-8 and TRBJ1-4): EAGVTQSPTHLIKTRGQQATLRCSPISGHTSVYWYQQALGLGLQFLLWYDEGEERNRGNFPPRFSGRQFPNYSSELNVNALELEDSALYLCASSSAGKNEKLFFGSGTQLSVL.

The V call is TRBV30, the J call TRBJ2-1; TRBD2 matches at 11 bases. The CDR3 length is 15 residues. The germline V gene encodes CDR1 GTSNPN and CDR2 SVGIG (reference sequence). Trimming at V came to 2 bases and at J to 6 bases, leaving 6 bases not matched to a gene. CDR3: CAWSTLAGVPNEQFF. The DNA for the CDR3 is TGTGCCTGGAGTACACTAGCGGGGGTACCCAATGAGCAGTTCTTC.

The chain recombines TRBV9 with TRBJ2-3; 10 bases fit TRBD1. Germline V gene sequence: CDR1 SGDLS, CDR2 YYNGEE. This CDR3 contains 17 residues. V was pared by 3 bases and J by 5 bases, with 12 bases of the junction left unmatched. This CDR3 reads CASSAQADRGLVDTQYF. DNA for the CDR3: TGTGCCAGCAGCGCCCAAGCGGACAGGGGGTTGGTAGATACGCAGTATTTT.

The CDR3 coding sequence is TGTGCCTGGAGGCTGGACTGGGGTAGAGCTTTCTTT. It codes for CAWRLDWGRAFF. The chain joins TRBV30 to TRBJ1-1, with D unresolved. The CDR3 spans 12 residues. V was cut by 3 bases and J by 10 bases, with 15 bases left in between. Germline CDR1 reads GTSNPN; CDR2 reads SVGIG (reference sequence).

This chain uses TRBV7-6 with TRBJ2-1, with TRBD2 as a possible D gene (6 bases). The length of the CDR3 is 15 residues. Trimming pared 5 bases from V and 5 bases from J, leaving 16 bases between. Germline V gene data show CDR1 as SGHVS and CDR2 as FNYEAQ. The CDR3 DNA follows: TGTGCCAGCAGCGGAACTCGGGACTCTAACAATGAGCAGTTCTTC. Its translation is CASSGTRDSNNEQFF.

The chain combines TRBV2 with TRBJ1-6; unclear D gene. The germline V gene encodes CDR1 SNHLY and CDR2 FYNNEI. V lost 3 bases and J 3 bases, leaving 6 bases between the germline ends. The CDR3 loop spans 14 amino acids. CDR3 bases: TGTGCCAGCAGTGATGACATCTATAATTCACCCCTCCACTTT. Encoded protein: CASSDDIYNSPLHF.

The V and J genes are TRBV7-9 and TRBJ1-1; 9 nucleotides agree with TRBD1. CDR1 and CDR2 from the germline V gene are SEHNR and FQNEAQ (reference sequence). The CDR3 is made up of 15 amino acids. The V gene end was trimmed by 8 bases and the J gene end by 6 bases; junction bases not matched to a gene: 13. CDR3 in DNA: TGTGCCAGCTTGCCTCGGGACAGGGATTCCTCTGAAGCTTTCTTT. Amino acids: CASLPRDRDSSEAFF.

The chain has TRBV24-1 and TRBJ1-2, with 9 bases matching TRBD1. The CDR3 has 16 amino acids. V lost 3 bases, J lost 8 bases, and 12 bases stayed unmatched. Germline CDR1 reads KGHDR; CDR2 reads SFDVKD. The CDR3 protein is CATSDPQRTGGGGYTF. The DNA for the CDR3 is TGTGCCACCAGTGATCCACAACGAACAGGGGGCGGAGGCTACACCTTC.

The rearrangement uses TRBV15 and TRBJ1-2; D is ambiguous. CDR3 length: 14 amino acids. Trimming left V 6 bases short and J 5 bases short, with 16 bases between. Germline lookup yields CDR1 LNHNV and CDR2 YYDKDF (reference sequence). The CDR3 loop reads CATRSLTSLYGYTF. In DNA form, the CDR3 reads TGTGCCACCAGAAGTCTCACTTCCCTTTATGGCTACACCTTC.